The next 28 T cell receptor beta chains were all read from a single sample in a study of blood T cell repertoires in COVID-19. Here immunoSEQ multiplex PCR was the method, and the copy in TCRdb shows in-frame clones only, minus some. This sample has about 400,000 clones; roughly 90% occur once, and the top ten carry about 1.2%. Specimen: peripheral blood. Receptors were obtained from a man between 35 and 55 years old with acute or convalescent COVID-19.

V is TRBV27 and J is TRBJ1-2; no firm D call. V dropped 6 bases and J dropped 5 bases, with 19 bases sitting between them. This CDR3 comprises 15 residues. Germline V gives CDR1 MNHEY, CDR2 SMNVEV (reference sequence). The CDR3 coding sequence is TGTGCCAGCAGCCAAAATTCCCGGCTACTATATGGCTACACCTTC. It encodes CASSQNSRLLYGYTF.

The rearrangement uses TRBV7-9 and TRBJ2-3; a weak D match, TRBD1 (6 bases). The CDR3 is 15 amino acids. Germline CDR1 is SEHNR and CDR2 is FQNEAQ (reference sequence). Trimming removed 5 bases from V and 2 bases from J, with 14 bases in between. CDR3 DNA: TGTGCCAGCAGCGTAACAGGGTCTTACACAGATACGCAGTATTTT. Amino acids: CASSVTGSYTDTQYF.

The J gene is TRBJ1-3, the V gene TRBV13; 10 bases align to TRBD1. The CDR3 is 14 residues long. From germline, CDR1 is PRHDT and CDR2 FYEKMQ (reference sequence). J lost 8 bases, V lost 5 bases, and 6 bases had no gene match. The DNA for the CDR3 is TGTGCCAGCAGCAGACAGGGGGCCTCCGACACCATATATTTT. Translated: CASSRQGASDTIYF.

J is TRBJ1-2 and V is TRBV6-1; perhaps TRBD1 as D (6 bases). The CDR3 has 16 amino acids. The germline V gene encodes CDR1 MNHNS and CDR2 SASEGT. Trimming took 0 bases from V and 4 from J, leaving 15 bases between them. The DNA for the CDR3 is TGTGCCAGCAGTGAAGCGCTTCACAGGGTTGGCTATGGCTACACCTTC. As protein: CASSEALHRVGYGYTF.

The rearrangement joins TRBV28 to TRBJ2-1; 11 bases are a match to TRBD2. The CDR3 loop spans 11 amino acids. CDR1 and CDR2 from the germline V gene are MDHEN and SYDVKM. J was trimmed by 14 bases and V by 5 bases; bases with no gene match: 2. CDR3 in amino acids: CASSRSGREFF. The CDR3 DNA follows: TGTGCCAGCAGTCGTAGCGGGAGGGAGTTCTTC.

The genes are TRBV21-1 and TRBJ2-5; the table assigns TRBD1, which was not confirmed against the DNA. TRBV21-1 is designated a pseudogene. The CDR3 is 19 residues long. The CDR3 sequence is CASSISLDRSLDRGETLYF. CDR3 in DNA: TGTGCCAGCAGCATATCATTGGACAGGTCTCTTGACCGGGGAGAGACCCTGTACTTC.

This rearrangement joins TRBV27 to TRBJ2-1; 15 bases match TRBD2. Trimming took 5 bases from V and 4 from J; bases not matched to a gene: 3. The CDR3 runs 16 residues. Per germline, CDR1 MNHEY and CDR2 SMNVEV (reference sequence). CDR3 DNA: TGTGCCAGCAGTCCGGGACTAGCGGGGGGATACAATGAGCAGTTCTTC. Residues: CASSPGLAGGYNEQFF.

The chain employs TRBV6-4 and TRBJ2-1; 7 positions agree with TRBD1. Germline-derived CDR1 and CDR2 are MRHNA and SNTAGT. This CDR3 has 14 amino acids. V was pared by 8 bases and J by 6 bases, with 10 bases of the junction left unmatched. CDR3 in amino acids: CASPGQFFSNEQFF. The CDR3 DNA reads as TGTGCCAGCCCGGGACAGTTTTTTTCCAATGAGCAGTTCTTC.

The chain joins TRBV5-6 to TRBJ2-7; TRBD2 agrees at 7 bases. This CDR3 region has 13 residues. Germline loops: CDR1 SGHDT, CDR2 YYEEEE. Unmatched junction bases numbered 4, after V lost 4 bases and J lost 3 bases. CDR3 sequence: CASSPGGYYEQYF. The CDR3 DNA follows: TGTGCCAGCAGCCCGGGGGGTTACTACGAGCAGTACTTC.

This chain links TRBV30 with TRBJ2-6; TRBD1 might be the D (5 bases). This CDR3 region has 13 residues. V was trimmed by 8 bases and J by 0 bases, leaving 8 bases between them. Germline CDR1 and CDR2: GTSNPN and SVGIG (reference sequence). CDR3 sequence (DNA): TGTGCCGGAGACAGCTCTGGGGCCAACGTCCTGACTTTC. This sequence encodes CAGDSSGANVLTF.

DNA of the CDR3: TGTGCCAGCAGCCGCAGCAACGGGGTTGGCTACACCTTC. Translated, it gives CASSRSNGVGYTF. This sequence joins TRBV4-2 and TRBJ1-2; no firm D call. CDR3 size: 13 residues. The V gene lost 4 bases and the J gene lost 7 bases, with 13 bases spanning the gap. Germline CDR1 reads LGHNA; CDR2 reads YNFKEQ.

V is TRBV19 and J is TRBJ2-1; 7 bases map to TRBD2. The germline V gene encodes CDR1 LNHDA and CDR2 SQIVND (reference sequence). V gave up 6 bases and J gave up 0 bases; unmatched junction bases: 5. The CDR3 runs 15 residues. The CDR3 region has the DNA TGTGCCAGTAGGCTAGCGGTTAGCTCCTACAATGAGCAGTTCTTC. Its protein product is CASRLAVSSYNEQFF.

This rearrangement joins TRBV6-5 to TRBJ1-4, with 7 bases aligning to TRBD1. The germline V gene has CDR1 MNHEY and CDR2 SVGAGI. V trimming: 2 bases; J trimming: 4 bases; junction bases outside the gene matches: 4. The CDR3 sequence is 15 residues long. This CDR3 is CASSYQGQINEKLFF. CDR3 nucleotides: TGTGCCAGCAGTTACCAGGGACAGATTAATGAAAAACTGTTTTTT.

Turning to this clone: This sample also contains other DNA sequences that code for the same CDR3. The chain links TRBV25-1 to TRBJ1-6; D might be TRBD1 (6 bases). The CDR3 consists of 17 residues. CDR1 is MGHDK and CDR2 is SYGVNS in the germline V gene. V was shortened by 3 bases and J by 3 bases, with 15 bases between the two germline ends. In DNA form, the CDR3 reads TGTGCCAGCAGTGAGGGTTACGACAGGCGCTATAATTCACCCCTCCACTTT. Protein product: CASSEGYDRRYNSPLHF.

The V call is TRBV25-1, the J call TRBJ2-7; TRBD2 agrees at 7 bases. Trimming took 6 bases from V and 2 from J; bases not matched to a gene: 4. The germline V gene has CDR1 MGHDK and CDR2 SYGVNS. This CDR3 has 13 amino acids. The CDR3 DNA reads TGTGCCAGCAGACTCGGGGGGACCTACGAGCAGTACTTC. Translated: CASRLGGTYEQYF.

The V call is TRBV29-1, the J call TRBJ2-2; 7 bases fit TRBD1. This CDR3 contains 14 residues. Trimming removed 6 bases from V and 4 bases from J; junction bases left unmatched: 8. Looked up from germline, CDR1 is SQVTM and CDR2 is ANQGSEA. In DNA, the CDR3 is TGCAGCGTGGGACAGATGGGGCCCACCGGGGAGCTGTTTTTT. Translating it yields CSVGQMGPTGELFF.

The V gene is TRBV11-2, the J gene TRBJ1-2; tentatively, D is TRBD1 (5 bases). Deletions cut 4 bases from V and 0 bases from J, with 15 bases between. The germline gives CDR1 SGHAT, CDR2 FQNNGV. The CDR3 covers 16 residues. The CDR3 sequence is CASSSFRDLTNYGYTF. The CDR3 bases are TGTGCCAGCAGCTCCTTCAGGGACTTAACTAACTATGGCTACACCTTC.

V usage is TRBV5-8 and J usage is TRBJ2-5; 13 bases are a match to TRBD2. The CDR3 sequence is 16 residues long. Trimming at V came to 4 bases and at J to 1 base, leaving 4 bases not matched to a gene. Germline V gene data show CDR1 as SGHTS and CDR2 as YDEGEE. The CDR3 sequence is CASSTGTSGAQETQYF. In DNA form, the CDR3 reads TGTGCCAGCAGCACCGGGACTAGCGGGGCCCAAGAGACCCAGTACTTC.

The chain combines TRBV7-9 with TRBJ1-2; tentatively, D is TRBD1 (5 bases). Germline CDR1 reads SEHNR; CDR2 reads FQNEAQ (reference sequence). V was shortened by 6 bases and J by 4 bases, with 9 bases between the two germline ends. There are 12 residues in the CDR3. The CDR3 here is CASRAQGYGYTF. The CDR3 DNA is TGTGCCAGCAGGGCGCAGGGCTATGGCTACACCTTC.

This rearrangement joins TRBV7-3 to TRBJ2-1; D perhaps matches TRBD1 (5 bases). The CDR3 spans 12 residues. Germline values: CDR1 SGHTA, CDR2 FQGTGA. Trimming pared 6 bases from V and 6 bases from J, leaving 9 bases between. The CDR3 region is CASRLDSNEQFF. The CDR3, as DNA: TGTGCCAGCAGGCTAGACAGCAATGAGCAGTTCTTC.

The genes are TRBV5-1 and TRBJ1-1, with D possibly being TRBD1 (5 bases). The CDR3 is 13 residues long. The germline V gene encodes CDR1 SGHRS and CDR2 YFSETQ. Deletions cut 4 bases from V and 6 bases from J, with 13 bases between. CDR3 loop: CASSLGGRPEAFF. In nucleotides, the CDR3 is TGCGCCAGCAGCCTCGGGGGGAGGCCTGAAGCTTTCTTT.

The chain joins TRBV29-1 to TRBJ2-2; D remains ambiguous. The CDR3 length is 13 residues. From germline, CDR1 is SQVTM and CDR2 ANQGSEA. The V and J ends lost 3 bases and 1 base respectively, with 6 bases between them. The CDR3 reads CSVEGRNTGELFF. In DNA, the CDR3 is TGCAGCGTTGAGGGCAGGAACACCGGGGAGCTGTTTTTT.

The genes are TRBV6-5 and TRBJ2-7, with D tentatively TRBD1 (5 bases). Trimming took 2 bases from V and 0 from J, leaving 14 bases between them. The length of the CDR3 is 16 residues. Germline V lookup: CDR1 MNHEY, CDR2 SVGAGI. The CDR3 DNA is TGTGCCAGCAGTTACGGCCGACAGCTAGACTCCTACGAGCAGTACTTC. Translating it yields CASSYGRQLDSYEQYF.

The chain uses TRBV4-3 and TRBJ2-3; no firm D call. CDR1 and CDR2 (germline): LGHNA, YSLEER. This CDR3 has 17 residues. The ends were cut back, 0 bases at V and 0 bases at J, with 13 bases in the middle. The CDR3 spells CASSQEVARPSTDTQYF. CDR3 sequence (DNA): TGCGCCAGCAGCCAAGAAGTGGCCAGGCCAAGCACAGATACGCAGTATTTT.

The chain links TRBV25-1 to TRBJ2-1, with D possibly TRBD1 on 6 matching bases. CDR1 is MGHDK, CDR2 SYGVNS, per germline. The CDR3 covers 14 residues. The germline V and J ends were trimmed by 1 base and 5 bases, with 9 bases remaining between them. CDR3 bases: TGTGCCAGCAGTGAATCTACAGGGAACAATGAGCAGTTCTTC. It codes for CASSESTGNNEQFF.

This sequence joins TRBV7-8 and TRBJ1-5, with 8 positions matching TRBD1. Per germline, CDR1 SGHVS and CDR2 FQNEAQ. Germline trimming cut 3 bases from V and 1 base from J; bases unmatched to any gene: 14. The CDR3 length is 19 residues. The CDR3 here is CASSFTATGGTRSNQPQHF. The CDR3 coding sequence is TGTGCCAGCAGCTTCACGGCCACAGGGGGTACACGGAGCAATCAGCCCCAGCATTTT.

The V gene is TRBV27, the J gene TRBJ2-2; the match to TRBD1 covers 9 bases. Unmatched junction bases numbered 14, after V lost 2 bases and J lost 4 bases. The CDR3 has 19 residues. Germline CDR1 is MNHEY and CDR2 is SMNVEV (reference sequence). CDR3 sequence reads: CASSLGLFRDRVGTGELFF. The CDR3 DNA follows: TGTGCCAGCAGTTTAGGACTCTTCCGGGACAGGGTGGGCACCGGGGAGCTGTTTTTT.

The chain uses TRBV15 and TRBJ2-2; no firm D call. V lost 0 bases and J 1 base, leaving 15 bases between the germline ends. Per germline, CDR1 LNHNV and CDR2 YYDKDF (reference sequence). This CDR3 comprises 18 residues. CDR3 DNA sequence: TGTGCCACCAGCAGAGATTATGAGGTGGTTGAGAACACCGGGGAGCTGTTTTTT. It is translated as CATSRDYEVVENTGELFF.